One and the same sample provided the 24 T cell receptor beta chains below, sequenced in a study of OX40 agonist ivuxolimab in advanced cancers. Libraries were prepared through the immunoSEQ multiplex PCR assay. In TCRdb, the immuneACCESS table is reduced to in-frame sequences with V and J assigned. These tables do not hold every clone; where another copy was compared, an unresolved V gene accounts for under half, and the others remain unexplained. A total of tens of thousands of clones appear in this sample, around four fifths of them only once. The ten biggest clones cover 9.5% to 13% of the sample. The input for sequencing was CD4+ or CD8+ T cells sorted from blood, taken in a trial of the OX40 agonist ivuxolimab. The receptor source for this set is an adult with an advanced solid tumor such as melanoma, head and neck, liver or kidney cancer.

This rearrangement joins TRBV2 to TRBJ1-1, with D possibly being TRBD1 (6 bases). The CDR3 consists of 15 residues. Germline assignment: CDR1 SNHLY and CDR2 FYNNEI. Trimming stripped 2 bases from V and 11 bases from J, with 21 bases between. The CDR3 DNA follows: TGTGCCAGCAGTGAACGAGGCCCAACAGGGTTGGAGGCTTTCTTT. It translates to CASSERGPTGLEAFF.

This clone was counted only a few times. The V and J genes are TRBV7-8 and TRBJ2-4; 8 bases fit TRBD2. V gave up 4 bases and J gave up 8 bases; unmatched junction bases: 7. CDR1 and CDR2 (germline): SGHVS, FQNEAQ. CDR3 length: 14 amino acids. The chain's CDR3 is CASSSSPGGDIQYF. The CDR3 DNA reads TGTGCCAGCAGCTCTAGCCCGGGGGGGGACATTCAGTACTTC.

The J gene is TRBJ1-6, the V gene TRBV2, with D uncertain. The length of the CDR3 is 15 residues. Trimming shortened V by 5 bases and J by 8 bases, and 16 bases separated the two germline ends. Germline V gene sequence: CDR1 SNHLY, CDR2 FYNNEI. CDR3 loop: CASSSQTGGDSPLHF. In DNA form, the CDR3 reads TGTGCCAGCAGTTCCCAGACGGGCGGGGATTCACCCCTCCACTTT.

The chain is built from TRBV19 and TRBJ1-6; D is possibly TRBD1 (6 bases). Germline CDR1 and CDR2: LNHDA and SQIVND (reference sequence). Trimming pared 5 bases from V and 7 bases from J, leaving 12 bases between. The CDR3 covers 14 residues. The CDR3 protein is CASSSGTTNSPLHF. In nucleotides, the CDR3 is TGTGCCAGTAGTTCCGGGACAACGAATTCACCCCTCCACTTT.

V gene TRBV28 combines with J gene TRBJ2-5; 11 bases line up with TRBD1. The CDR3 has 16 amino acids. The V gene end was trimmed by 6 bases and the J gene end by 6 bases; junction bases not matched to a gene: 12. Looked up from germline, CDR1 is MDHEN and CDR2 is SYDVKM. This CDR3 reads CASSPPPGQGGKTQYF. The CDR3 coding sequence is TGTGCCAGCAGCCCGCCCCCGGGACAGGGGGGCAAGACCCAGTACTTC.

The J gene is TRBJ2-3, the V gene TRBV10-3, with 10 bases matching TRBD2. This CDR3 spans 17 amino acids. V was pared by 0 bases and J by 4 bases, with 7 bases of the junction left unmatched. From germline, CDR1 is ENHRY and CDR2 SYGVKD. This CDR3 reads CAISESESGGAADTQYF. DNA of the CDR3: TGTGCCATCAGTGAGTCTGAGAGCGGGGGGGCGGCAGATACGCAGTATTTT.

The chain has TRBV6-1 and TRBJ1-4; D uncertain. This CDR3 has 16 amino acids. In germline, CDR1 is MNHNS, CDR2 SASEGT. Trimming stripped 0 bases from V and 4 bases from J, with 12 bases between. This chain's CDR3 is CASSEAPGVLNEKLFF. The CDR3 coding sequence is TGTGCCAGCAGTGAAGCGCCGGGAGTTCTTAATGAAAAACTGTTTTTT.

The V call is TRBV25-1, the J call TRBJ1-2; D possibly corresponds to TRBD1 (5 bases). Deletions cut 6 bases from V and 4 bases from J, with 12 bases between. This CDR3 contains 13 residues. Per the germline V gene, CDR1 is MGHDK and CDR2 is SYGVNS. CDR3 sequence reads: CASSRGALYGYTF. The CDR3 coding sequence is TGTGCCAGCAGCCGCGGGGCCCTCTATGGCTACACCTTC.

V gene TRBV6-5 combines with J gene TRBJ1-2; TRBD1 might be the D (5 bases). The germline CDR1 and CDR2 sequences are MNHEY and SVGAGI. This CDR3 has 15 residues. Trimming took 2 bases from V and 0 from J, leaving 10 bases between them. The CDR3 sequence is CASSYGGTSNYGYTF. DNA for the CDR3: TGTGCCAGCAGTTACGGGGGGACCTCTAACTATGGCTACACCTTC.

The chain carries TRBV6-6 and TRBJ2-3; D call uncertain. The CDR3 runs 13 residues. Per germline, CDR1 MNHNY and CDR2 SVGAGI (reference sequence). Trimming took off 9 bases at V and 5 bases at J, with 15 bases between the two ends. Written as DNA, the CDR3 is TGTGCCAGTCAGGTTCAGCGAGGAGATACGCAGTATTTT. It codes for CASQVQRGDTQYF.

The chain has TRBV10-3 and TRBJ2-7; no firm D call. There are 12 residues in the CDR3. Germline V gene lookup returns CDR1 ENHRY and CDR2 SYGVKD. V was pared by 5 bases and J by 4 bases, with 9 bases between. CDR3 protein: CAISKQGYEQYV. In DNA, the CDR3 is TGTGCCATCAGTAAACAAGGGTACGAGCAGTACGTC.

This chain uses TRBV28 with TRBJ1-1; 8 bases are shared with TRBD1. Germline V gene data show CDR1 as MDHEN and CDR2 as SYDVKM. The CDR3 runs 15 residues. V lost 5 bases to trimming and J lost 0 bases; unmatched junction nucleotides: 5. The CDR3 sequence is CASSKNRGMNTEAFF. In nucleotides, the CDR3 is TGTGCCAGCAGTAAGAACAGGGGGATGAACACTGAAGCTTTCTTT.

This chain uses TRBV2 with TRBJ2-5; the match to TRBD2 covers 12 bases. Germline-derived CDR1 and CDR2 are SNHLY and FYNNEI. V shed 11 bases, J shed 2 bases, and the junction held 6 bases outside the gene matches. CDR3 length equals 14 residues. Written as DNA, the CDR3 is TGTGCCGGTCGACTAGCGGGGGATCAAGAGACCCAGTACTTC. Protein sequence: CAGRLAGDQETQYF.

CDR3 nucleotides: TGTGCCAGCAGCCCGGAAGGGGGGCAGAACACTGAAGCTTTCTTT. Translation gives CASSPEGGQNTEAFF. The chain links TRBV7-2 to TRBJ1-1, with a possible D match to TRBD1 (6 bases). This CDR3 spans 15 amino acids. Trimming removed 5 bases from V and 1 base from J, with 14 bases in between. Germline CDR1 SGHTA, CDR2 FQGNSA.

V usage is TRBV28 and J usage is TRBJ1-1, with D possibly TRBD1 on 6 matching bases. Looked up from germline, CDR1 is MDHEN and CDR2 is SYDVKM. V was cut by 7 bases and J by 7 bases, with 22 bases left in between. CDR3 length: 15 residues. CDR3 protein: CASTPGTLGLHEAFF. The CDR3 DNA sequence: TGTGCCAGCACCCCCGGGACACTGGGGCTTCATGAAGCTTTCTTT.

This clone has just a few counts. An end of the junction does not agree with germline; a read error may underlie this. The chain employs TRBV20-1 and TRBJ1-1; D call uncertain. Germline values: CDR1 DFQATT, CDR2 SNEGSKA (reference sequence). CDR3 size: 11 residues. CDR3 nucleotides: TGCAGTGCTAGGGCCGGGCCGTCAATGATCTTT. Protein product: CSARAGPSMIF.

The V gene is TRBV2, the J gene TRBJ2-2; D uncertain. The CDR3 covers 13 residues. Trimming shortened V by 4 bases and J by 7 bases, and 10 bases separated the two germline ends. Germline loops: CDR1 SNHLY, CDR2 FYNNEI. The CDR3 nucleotides are TGTGCCAGCAGTGTCCAGGAGAGCGGGGAGCTGTTTTTT. Amino acids: CASSVQESGELFF. The variable domain in full, completed from reference TRBV2 and TRBJ2-2, reads EPEVTQTPSHQVTQMGQEVILRCVPISNHLYFYWYRQILGQKVEFLVSFYNNEISEKSEIFDDQFSVERPDGSNFTLKIRSTKLEDSAMYFCASSVQESGELFFGEGSRLTVL.

This chain uses TRBV7-8 with TRBJ1-6; 7 nucleotides agree with TRBD1. Trimming cost V 7 bases and J 8 bases; bases outside gene matches: 11. CDR3 length: 15 residues. Germline CDR1 SGHVS, CDR2 FQNEAQ. CDR3 sequence reads: CASNYNRGADSPLHF. The CDR3 bases are TGTGCCAGCAACTACAACAGGGGTGCGGATTCACCCCTCCACTTT.

The chain joins TRBV5-4 to TRBJ1-1, with D tentatively TRBD1 (5 bases). This CDR3 is 15 amino acids long. Trimming cost V 4 bases and J 2 bases, with 15 bases left between them. CDR1 SGHNT and CDR2 YYREEE come from the germline V gene (reference sequence). The CDR3, as DNA: TGTGCCAGCAGCCGAGAGGGACCGAGTAACACTGAAGCTTTCTTT. Its translation is CASSREGPSNTEAFF.

V usage is TRBV18 and J usage is TRBJ2-1; no clear D gene. The length of the CDR3 is 14 residues. The ends were cut back, 0 bases at V and 15 bases at J, with 18 bases in the middle. Germline V gene sequence: CDR1 KGHSH, CDR2 LQKENI. CDR3 bases: TGTGCCAGCTCACCACCGGGCAGCCGAGATAAATGGTTCTTC. It is translated as CASSPPGSRDKWFF.

V usage is TRBV5-4 and J usage is TRBJ1-6; D perhaps matches TRBD1 (5 bases). V gave up 0 bases and J gave up 9 bases, with 13 bases separating them. Germline V gene sequence: CDR1 SGHNT, CDR2 YYREEE (reference sequence). The CDR3 contains 15 residues. The chain's CDR3 is CASSLGGQITSPLHF. In nucleotides, the CDR3 is TGTGCCAGCAGCTTGGGTGGACAAATTACTTCACCCCTCCACTTT.

As for this clone: Other DNA variants within this sample encode the same CDR3. This sequence joins TRBV4-3 and TRBJ2-3, with TRBD2 matching 9 bases. Germline lookup yields CDR1 LGHNA and CDR2 YSLEER. V gave up 0 bases and J gave up 4 bases; unmatched junction bases: 5. The CDR3 covers 16 residues. The CDR3 region has the DNA TGCGCCAGCAGCCAAGACCGAGCGGGAGGCGCAGATACGCAGTATTTT. The encoded protein is CASSQDRAGGADTQYF.

This clone was picked up a small number of times. J is TRBJ1-4 and V is TRBV30, with 8 bases identical to TRBD1. The germline CDR1 and CDR2 sequences are GTSNPN and SVGIG (reference sequence). V trimming: 8 bases; J trimming: 11 bases; junction bases outside the gene matches: 10. CDR3 size: 12 residues. The DNA for the CDR3 is TGTGCCGGCGGACAGGGTGTCGAGAAACTGTTTTTT. It specifies CAGGQGVEKLFF.

A few counts support this clone. This sequence joins TRBV10-3 and TRBJ2-1; 10 bases are a match to TRBD1. This CDR3 is 14 amino acids long. Germline lookup yields CDR1 ENHRY and CDR2 SYGVKD. The J segment lost 6 bases and the V segment lost 4 bases, leaving 3 bases of the junction unmatched. CDR3 region: CAISGDRGTNEQFF. The DNA for the CDR3 is TGTGCCATCAGTGGGGACAGGGGTACCAATGAGCAGTTCTTC.